This TCR beta chain came from a study of blood T cells in healthy people across ages. This clonotype appeared a single time. Its cognate antigen is unknown. For the second PCR, which ran for about 6 to 12 cycles, a sample-barcoded 5' primer and a J-beta primer mix were used. A 12-random-nucleotide template-switch adaptor tagged each cDNA molecule. TCRdb reprocessed the 5' RACE reads via MiXCR and lists one record per CDR3 protein. The sample records over 1.5 million distinct CDR3 sequences, just under 50% being singletons. The study, taken as a whole, reports: Naive and antigen-experienced cells were not separated, limiting conclusive comparison.

CDR3 length: 16 residues. Germline assignment: CDR1 MNHEY and CDR2 SMNVEV (reference sequence). Trimming removed 3 bases at V and 5 bases at J, with 17 bases between. The chain couples TRBV27 to TRBJ2-1; maybe TRBD2 (6 bases). This clonotype originated in a woman aged 35 to 49 in good health. Sequencing was done on a sample of blood. The CDR3 reads CASSFSRGDFHNEQFF. The CDR3 DNA sequence: TGTGCCAGCAGTTTTTCCCGCGGGGATTTTCACAATGAGCAGTTCTTC.